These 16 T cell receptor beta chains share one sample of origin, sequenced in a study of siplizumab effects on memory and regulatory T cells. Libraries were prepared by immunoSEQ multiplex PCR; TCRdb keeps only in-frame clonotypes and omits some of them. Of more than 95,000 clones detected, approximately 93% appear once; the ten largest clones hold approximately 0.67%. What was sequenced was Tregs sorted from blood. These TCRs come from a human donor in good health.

Here the CDR3 DNA reads TGTGCCAGCAGTGATTCAGGGGGGGATCAGCCCCAGCATTTT. This gives the protein CASSDSGGDQPQHF. J is TRBJ1-5 and V is TRBV6-1; TRBD1 aligns across 7 bases. Germline-derived CDR1 and CDR2 are MNHNS and SASEGT. The length of the CDR3 is 14 residues. V shed 3 bases, J shed 5 bases, and the junction held 4 bases outside the gene matches.

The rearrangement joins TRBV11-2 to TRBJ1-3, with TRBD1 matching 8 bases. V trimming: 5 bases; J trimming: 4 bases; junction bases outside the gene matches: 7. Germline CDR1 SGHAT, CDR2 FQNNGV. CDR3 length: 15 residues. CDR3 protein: CASSGDRRLGNTIYF. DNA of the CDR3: TGTGCCAGCAGCGGGGACAGGCGGTTGGGAAACACCATATATTTT. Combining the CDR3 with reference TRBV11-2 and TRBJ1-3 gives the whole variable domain EAGVAQSPRYKIIEKRQSVAFWCNPISGHATLYWYQQILGQGPKLLIQFQNNGVVDDSQLPKDRFSAERLKGVDSTLKIQPAKLEDSAVYLCASSGDRRLGNTIYFGEGSWLTVV.

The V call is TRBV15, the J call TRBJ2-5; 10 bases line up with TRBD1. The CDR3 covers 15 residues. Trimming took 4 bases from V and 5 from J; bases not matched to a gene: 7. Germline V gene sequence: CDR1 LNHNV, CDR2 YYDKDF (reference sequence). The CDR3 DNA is TGTGCCACCAGCACCCGACAGGGGGCCAGGGAGACCCAGTACTTC. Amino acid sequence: CATSTRQGARETQYF.

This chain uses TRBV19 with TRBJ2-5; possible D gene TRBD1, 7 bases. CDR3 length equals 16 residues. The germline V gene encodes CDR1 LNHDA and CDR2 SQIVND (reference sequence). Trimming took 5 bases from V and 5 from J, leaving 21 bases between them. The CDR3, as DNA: TGTGCCAGTAGTGACAGGGACTTCCATGGAGGGGAGACCCAGTACTTC. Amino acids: CASSDRDFHGGETQYF.

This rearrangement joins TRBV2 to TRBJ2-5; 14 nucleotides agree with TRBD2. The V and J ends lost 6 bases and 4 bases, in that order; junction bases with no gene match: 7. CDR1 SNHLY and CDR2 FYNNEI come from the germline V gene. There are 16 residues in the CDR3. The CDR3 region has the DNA TGTGCCAGCAGGGACTGGACTAGCGGGGGGCCAGAGACCCAGTACTTC. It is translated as CASRDWTSGGPETQYF.

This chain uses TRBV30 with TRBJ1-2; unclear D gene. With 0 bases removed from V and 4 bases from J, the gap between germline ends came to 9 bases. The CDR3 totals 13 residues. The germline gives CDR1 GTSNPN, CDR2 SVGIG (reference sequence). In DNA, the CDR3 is TGTGCCTGGAGTGTCAACCGAGCCTATGGCTACACCTTC. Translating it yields CAWSVNRAYGYTF.

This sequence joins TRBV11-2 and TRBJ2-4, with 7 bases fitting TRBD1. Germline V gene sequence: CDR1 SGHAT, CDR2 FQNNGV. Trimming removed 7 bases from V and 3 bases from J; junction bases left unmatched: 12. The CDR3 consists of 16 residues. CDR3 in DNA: TGTGCCAGCACCCTATCTAGGGGGCTGGGCAAAAACATTCAGTACTTC. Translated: CASTLSRGLGKNIQYF.

The CDR3 region is CASSLQGWNTDTQYF. The CDR3 nucleotides read TGCGCCAGCAGCCTACAGGGGTGGAACACAGATACGCAGTATTTT. V is TRBV5-1 and J is TRBJ2-3; 7 bases map to TRBD1. Germline assignment: CDR1 SGHRS and CDR2 YFSETQ. The CDR3 covers 15 residues. After removal of 4 bases from V and 2 bases from J, the junction contained 7 bases not matched to a gene.

Here the CDR3 reads CARSFLAGGLVYEQYF. CDR3 DNA sequence: TGTGCCAGAAGCTTCCTAGCGGGGGGCCTAGTCTACGAGCAGTACTTC. The V and J genes are TRBV5-3 and TRBJ2-7; the match to TRBD2 covers 11 bases. TRBV5-3 is sorted into the ORF group, with uncertain function. The CDR3 loop spans 16 amino acids. The ends lost 2 bases at V and 3 bases at J; junction bases unmatched: 7.

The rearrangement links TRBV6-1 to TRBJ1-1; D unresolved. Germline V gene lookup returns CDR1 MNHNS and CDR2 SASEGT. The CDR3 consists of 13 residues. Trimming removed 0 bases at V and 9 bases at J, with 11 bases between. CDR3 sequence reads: CASSEAQNSQAFF. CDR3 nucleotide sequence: TGTGCCAGCAGTGAAGCGCAGAACTCTCAAGCTTTCTTT.

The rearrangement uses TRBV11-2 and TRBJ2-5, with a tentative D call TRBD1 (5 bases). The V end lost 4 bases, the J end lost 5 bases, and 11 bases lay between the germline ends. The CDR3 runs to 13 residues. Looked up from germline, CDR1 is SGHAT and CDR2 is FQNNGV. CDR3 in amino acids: CASSSLRVETQYF. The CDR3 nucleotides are TGTGCCAGCAGCTCCCTCAGGGTCGAGACCCAGTACTTC.

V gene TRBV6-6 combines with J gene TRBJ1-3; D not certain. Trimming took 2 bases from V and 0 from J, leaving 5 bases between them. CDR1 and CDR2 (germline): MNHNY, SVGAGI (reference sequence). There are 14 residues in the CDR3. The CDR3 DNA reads TGTGCCAGCAGTTACGGTGCCTCTGGAAACACCATATATTTT. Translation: CASSYGASGNTIYF.

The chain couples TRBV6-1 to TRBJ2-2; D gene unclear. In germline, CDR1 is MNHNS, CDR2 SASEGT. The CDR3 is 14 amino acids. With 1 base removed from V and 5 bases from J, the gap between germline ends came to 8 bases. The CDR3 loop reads CASSEVYTTGELFF. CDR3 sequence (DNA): TGTGCCAGCAGTGAAGTTTATACTACCGGGGAGCTGTTTTTT.

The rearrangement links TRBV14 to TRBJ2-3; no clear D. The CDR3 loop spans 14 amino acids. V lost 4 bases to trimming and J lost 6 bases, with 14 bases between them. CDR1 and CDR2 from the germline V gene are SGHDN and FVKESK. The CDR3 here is CASSRRLGPDTQYF. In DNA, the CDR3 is TGTGCCAGCAGCCGAAGACTGGGTCCCGATACGCAGTATTTT.

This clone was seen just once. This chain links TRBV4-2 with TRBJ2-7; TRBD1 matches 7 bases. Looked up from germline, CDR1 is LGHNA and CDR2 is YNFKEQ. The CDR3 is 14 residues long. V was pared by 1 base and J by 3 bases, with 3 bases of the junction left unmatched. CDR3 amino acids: CASSQAQGIYEQYF. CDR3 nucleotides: TGTGCCAGCAGCCAAGCACAGGGGATCTACGAGCAGTACTTC.

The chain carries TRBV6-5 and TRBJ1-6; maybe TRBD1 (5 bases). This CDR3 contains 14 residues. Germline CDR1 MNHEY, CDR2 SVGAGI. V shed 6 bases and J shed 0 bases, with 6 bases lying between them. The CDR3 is CASRGGSYNSPLHF. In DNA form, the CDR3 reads TGTGCCAGCAGGGGGGGCTCCTATAATTCACCCCTCCACTTT.